A selection of T cell receptor beta chains follows, all from one sample in a study of T cell responses to AZD1222 COVID-19 vaccine. Profiled with immunoSEQ multiplex PCR; TCRdb holds only in-frame clones, not every one. The sample consists of roughly 120,000 clones, approximately 85% of them appearing once. Source: peripheral blood, taken 28 days after the second AZD1222 dose. These receptors were obtained from an adult who received the AZD1222 COVID-19 vaccine. The CDR3 runs from the conserved cysteine through the conserved F or W. A D gene is named only where the DNA matches it firmly. Only part of the rows carry a size: once, few, many, or a class if the clone is expanded.

D: .; J: TRBJ1-5; size: .; V: TRBV7-8; DNA: TGTGCCAGCAGCCAGCTTATGGGATCGCATCAGCCCCAGCATTTT; CDR3: CASSQLMGSHQPQHF
D: TRBD1; J: TRBJ1-6; size: .; V: TRBV10-3; DNA: TGTGCCATCAGTGATTCGACAGGGGATAATTCACCCCTCCACTTT; CDR3: CAISDSTGDNSPLHF
D: .; J: TRBJ1-2; size: .; V: TRBV6-5; DNA: TGTGCCAGCAGTTACTCGCAGGTGGGAAGGGGAGATGGCTACACCTTC; CDR3: CASSYSQVGRGDGYTF
D: .; J: TRBJ2-5; size: .; V: TRBV19; DNA: TGTGCCAGTTCCCTGCCAGGGGTAGAGACCCAGTACTTC; CDR3: CASSLPGVETQYF
D: .; J: TRBJ2-2; size: .; V: TRBV12-3/TRBV12-4; DNA: TGTGCCAGCAGTCGAGACACCGGGGAGCTGTTTTTT; CDR3: CASSRDTGELFF
D: .; J: TRBJ1-4; size: .; V: TRBV5-5; DNA: TGTGCCAGCAGCTTGGCCCCGGGTGGGGAAAAACTGTTTTTT; CDR3: CASSLAPGGEKLFF
D: .; J: TRBJ1-2; size: .; V: TRBV6-5; DNA: TGTGCCAGCAGAATCCAGGCTACCTATGGCTACACCTTC; CDR3: CASRIQATYGYTF
D: TRBD2; J: TRBJ2-1; size: .; V: TRBV2; DNA: TGTGCCAGCAGTGAGGCCGCAGCGGGGGGGCCGTTCTTC; CDR3: CASSEAAAGGPFF
D: .; J: TRBJ2-3; size: .; V: TRBV2; DNA: TGTGCCTGCCGACGCACAGATACGCAGTATTTT; CDR3: CACRRTDTQYF
D: .; J: TRBJ1-6; size: once; V: TRBV9; DNA: TGTGCCAGCAGCGTAGACCAAGGGGGTCGCGGTTCACCCCTCCACTTT; CDR3: CASSVDQGGRGSPLHF
D: TRBD1; J: TRBJ1-4; size: once; V: TRBV6-4; DNA: TGTGCCAGCGGGACAGGGAATAATGAAAAACTGTTTTTT; CDR3: CASGTGNNEKLFF
D: TRBD1; J: TRBJ2-1; size: .; V: TRBV13; DNA: TGTGCCAGCAGCCATAACAGGGGACCGTACAATGAGCAGTTCTTC; CDR3: CASSHNRGPYNEQFF
D: TRBD1; J: TRBJ2-5; size: .; V: TRBV7-2; DNA: TGTGCCAGCAGCTTAGTATGGGACAGGCACCAAGAGACCCAGTACTTC; CDR3: CASSLVWDRHQETQYF
D: TRBD1; J: TRBJ2-3; size: .; V: TRBV5-1; DNA: TGCGCCAGCAGCTTGGCCGGGACAGACACAGATACGCAGTATTTT; CDR3: CASSLAGTDTDTQYF
D: .; J: TRBJ2-1; size: .; V: TRBV10-2; DNA: TGCGCCAGCAGTGGAAGGGGCAATGAGCAGTTCTTC; CDR3: CASSGRGNEQFF
D: .; J: TRBJ1-2; size: .; V: TRBV9; DNA: TGTGCCAGCAGCAAAGGGGATTCGCGCTATGGCTACACCTTC; CDR3: CASSKGDSRYGYTF
D: .; J: TRBJ2-1; size: .; V: TRBV19; DNA: TGTGCCAGTAGTACGTCTAGCCTTATACCCTACAATGAGCAGTTCTTC; CDR3: CASSTSSLIPYNEQFF
D: .; J: TRBJ1-1; size: .; V: TRBV5-1; DNA: TGCGCCAGCAGCCGAGGGAACACTGAAGCTTTCTTT; CDR3: CASSRGNTEAFF
D: .; J: TRBJ2-2; size: .; V: TRBV18; DNA: TGTGCCAGCTCACCGATACAGGGAGGGGAGCTGTTTTTT; CDR3: CASSPIQGGELFF
D: .; J: TRBJ1-2; size: .; V: TRBV6-2/TRBV6-3; DNA: TGTGCCAGCAGTTACGGGGCAGGTGGTGGCTACACCTTC; CDR3: CASSYGAGGGYTF
D: TRBD1; J: TRBJ2-7; size: .; V: TRBV28; DNA: TGTGCCAGCAGTGCCACAGGGGGATCACACGAGCAGTACTTC; CDR3: CASSATGGSHEQYF
D: .; J: TRBJ1-1; size: .; V: TRBV7-8; DNA: TGTGCCAGCAGCGTCCGTCGGGGGGAGACTGAAGCTTTCTTT; CDR3: CASSVRRGETEAFF
D: TRBD2; J: TRBJ2-1; size: .; V: TRBV7-2; DNA: TGTGCCAGCAGCTCAGGACCGGGAGGTGAGCAGTTCTTC; CDR3: CASSSGPGGEQFF
D: .; J: TRBJ1-4; size: .; V: TRBV21-1; DNA: TGTGCCAGCAGCAAAGTGTGGTCCCGGACGTCGTGCTGGGAAAAACTGTTTTTT; CDR3: CASSKVWSRTSCWEKLFF
D: .; J: TRBJ2-2; size: .; V: TRBV19; DNA: TGTGCCAGTTTACAGGGAGGCACCGGGGAGCTGTTTTTT; CDR3: CASLQGGTGELFF
D: TRBD1; J: TRBJ1-6; size: few; V: TRBV18; DNA: TGTGCCAGCTCACCCCCGGACAGGGCGGCCCCCCTCCACTTT; CDR3: CASSPPDRAAPLHF
D: TRBD1; J: TRBJ1-4; size: .; V: TRBV7-3; DNA: TGTGCCAGCAGCCCACAGGGGGGGGACAAGGCGAAACTGTTTTTT; CDR3: CASSPQGGDKAKLFF
D: .; J: TRBJ1-5; size: .; V: TRBV6-6; DNA: TGTGCCAGCAGTTACTTCGAACAGCCCCAGCATTTT; CDR3: CASSYFEQPQHF
D: .; J: TRBJ2-3; size: .; V: TRBV7-2; DNA: TGTGCCAGCAGCTTAAGCGGCACTGGCACAGATACGCAGTATTTT; CDR3: CASSLSGTGTDTQYF
D: .; J: TRBJ1-3; size: .; V: TRBV6-5; DNA: TGTGCCAGCCGGCCCTCCATCTCTGGAAACACCATATATTTT; CDR3: CASRPSISGNTIYF
D: .; J: TRBJ1-2; size: few; V: TRBV30; DNA: TGTGCCTGGACGGACGGGGTTAACTATGGCTACACCTTC; CDR3: CAWTDGVNYGYTF
D: .; J: TRBJ1-1; size: .; V: TRBV3-1/TRBV3-2; DNA: TGTGCCAGCACTTCGGGTTGGACTGAAGCTTTCTTT; CDR3: CASTSGWTEAFF
D: TRBD1; J: TRBJ1-2; size: .; V: TRBV3-1/TRBV3-2; DNA: TGTGCCAGCAGCCAAGTGGCTTTAACGGGACAGGGATTTTACACCTTC; CDR3: CASSQVALTGQGFYTF
D: TRBD2; J: TRBJ2-7; size: once; V: TRBV18; DNA: TGTGCCAGCTCTCGGACTAGCGGGGGGGCCTACGAGCAGTACTTC; CDR3: CASSRTSGGAYEQYF
D: .; J: TRBJ1-4; size: .; V: TRBV7-2; DNA: TGTGCCAGCAGCTTAGGAGCGGGGAAGGACGAAAAACTGTTTTTT; CDR3: CASSLGAGKDEKLFF
D: TRBD1; J: TRBJ2-1; size: .; V: TRBV27; DNA: TGTGCCAGTAGTCCCGGGACAGGAAAAAACAATGAGCAGTTCTTC; CDR3: CASSPGTGKNNEQFF
D: .; J: TRBJ2-4; size: .; V: TRBV5-4; DNA: TGTGCCAGCAGCTTGGACAAGGGAGTAAACATTCAGTACTTC; CDR3: CASSLDKGVNIQYF
D: TRBD1; J: TRBJ2-2; size: .; V: TRBV7-2; DNA: TGTGCCAGCAGCTTAGGGACAGGGAGGAGCACCGGGGAGCTGTTTTTT; CDR3: CASSLGTGRSTGELFF
D: TRBD2; J: TRBJ2-5; size: .; V: TRBV18; DNA: TGTGCCAGCTCACCTCAGCGGGGGCCGGGAGAGACCCAGTACTTC; CDR3: CASSPQRGPGETQYF
D: .; J: TRBJ1-1; size: few; V: TRBV18; DNA: TGTGCCAGCTCCCTAGGGGGGGCGGAAGCTTTCTTT; CDR3: CASSLGGAEAFF
D: TRBD2; J: TRBJ2-3; size: .; V: TRBV4-2; DNA: TGTGCCAGCAGCCAGGATTCTAGCGGGGGGGCAGATACGCAGTATTTT; CDR3: CASSQDSSGGADTQYF
D: TRBD1; J: TRBJ1-2; size: .; V: TRBV7-2; DNA: TGTGCCAGCAGCTTAGGTTTGGGACAGCTTGTCTATGGCTACACCTTC; CDR3: CASSLGLGQLVYGYTF
D: TRBD1; J: TRBJ1-1; size: .; V: TRBV5-6; DNA: TGTGCCAGCAGCAGAGACTGGACAGGGGGCACTGAAGCTTTCTTT; CDR3: CASSRDWTGGTEAFF
D: TRBD1; J: TRBJ1-2; size: .; V: TRBV9; DNA: TGTGCCAGCAGGCTCGGGACAGGGGACTATGGCTACACCTTC; CDR3: CASRLGTGDYGYTF
D: .; J: TRBJ1-5; size: .; V: TRBV6-1; DNA: TGTGCCAGCAGTGAAAACAGGGCGGTTCAGCCCCAGCATTTT; CDR3: CASSENRAVQPQHF
D: .; J: TRBJ1-6; size: .; V: TRBV2; DNA: TGTGCCAGCAATACGGGAGACCTAACGTATTCACCCCTCCACTTT; CDR3: CASNTGDLTYSPLHF
D: .; J: TRBJ1-6; size: .; V: TRBV20-1; DNA: TGCAGTGCTTTGAGGGGTTCACCCCTCCACTTT; CDR3: CSALRGSPLHF
D: TRBD1; J: TRBJ1-5; size: .; V: TRBV10-3; DNA: TGTGCCATCAGCGACAGGGGTGGCAATCAGCCCCAGCATTTT; CDR3: CAISDRGGNQPQHF
D: .; J: TRBJ1-2; size: .; V: TRBV12-5; DNA: TGTGCTAGTGGTTTCTCCGACAGACCGCGCTACACCTTC; CDR3: CASGFSDRPRYTF
D: .; J: TRBJ1-5; size: once; V: TRBV6-5; DNA: TGTGCCAGCAGTTCCACGTTCACGGGGAATCAGCCCCAGCATTTT; CDR3: CASSSTFTGNQPQHF
D: .; J: TRBJ1-5; size: .; V: TRBV27; DNA: TGTGCCAGCAGTCTTGGACAGAGCAATCAGCCCCAGCATTTT; CDR3: CASSLGQSNQPQHF
D: TRBD1; J: TRBJ2-3; size: .; V: TRBV6-5; DNA: TGTGCCAGCAGTTACAACAGGGGGGCTAGCACAGATACGCAGTATTTT; CDR3: CASSYNRGASTDTQYF
D: TRBD1; J: TRBJ1-2; size: .; V: TRBV15; DNA: TGTGCCACCAGCAGAGGACAGGGAACTAACTATGGCTACACCTTC; CDR3: CATSRGQGTNYGYTF